These 17 T cell receptor beta chains share one sample of origin, sequenced in a study of blood T cell repertoires in COVID-19. Profiled with immunoSEQ multiplex PCR; TCRdb holds only in-frame clones, not every one. Here the sample spans about 210,000 clones, just over 90% being singletons. The sequencing input was peripheral blood. The receptors derive from a man younger than 40 with acute or convalescent COVID-19.

This chain joins TRBV5-6 and TRBJ2-7; 7 bases are shared with TRBD1. The germline gives CDR1 SGHDT, CDR2 YYEEEE. The CDR3 loop spans 14 amino acids. Losses at the gene ends were 0 bases for V and 4 bases for J; bases not matched to a gene: 4. In DNA, the CDR3 is TGTGCCAGCAGCTTGGTAGGGACAGCTTACGAGCAGTACTTC. Protein sequence: CASSLVGTAYEQYF. The full variable domain, completed using reference TRBV5-6 and TRBJ2-7, is DAGVTQSPTHLIKTRGQQVTLRCSPKSGHDTVSWYQQALGQGPQFIFQYYEEEERQRGNFPDRFSGHQFPNYSSELNVNALLLGDSALYLCASSLVGTAYEQYFGPGTRLTVT.

This sequence joins TRBV5-5 and TRBJ1-6; TRBD1 is a possible D gene (5 bases). The CDR3 totals 17 residues. CDR1 is SGHKS, CDR2 YYEKEE, per germline (reference sequence). V lost 4 bases and J 0 bases, leaving 14 bases between the germline ends. The CDR3 sequence is CASSRLGGSSYNSPLHF. The CDR3 bases are TGTGCCAGCAGCCGGCTGGGGGGAAGCTCCTATAATTCACCCCTCCACTTT.

The chain links TRBV11-2 to TRBJ2-4; 11 nucleotides match TRBD1. V lost 5 bases and J lost 3; bases outside the gene matches: 12. Germline assignment: CDR1 SGHAT and CDR2 FQNNGV. There are 18 residues in the CDR3. The CDR3, as DNA: TGTGCCAGCAGCCCCGGGGACAGGGGGTTTGGGGGCAAAAACATTCAGTACTTC. Translated, it gives CASSPGDRGFGGKNIQYF.

The chain couples TRBV29-1 to TRBJ2-5; D ambiguous. V was trimmed by 6 bases and J by 4 bases, leaving 18 bases between them. The germline gives CDR1 SQVTM, CDR2 ANQGSEA. The CDR3 is 14 amino acids. The CDR3 DNA reads as TGCAGCGTATCTAGTTCTATCTTTGGAGAGACCCAGTACTTC. Translation: CSVSSSIFGETQYF.

There are a few counts of this clone. This CDR3 is CASSPLNENTEAFF. CDR3 bases: TGCGCCAGCAGCCCACTAAACGAGAACACTGAAGCTTTCTTT. The chain recombines TRBV5-1 with TRBJ1-1; D not certain. CDR1 and CDR2 (germline): SGHRS, YFSETQ. The CDR3 totals 14 residues. Trimming stripped 4 bases from V and 1 base from J, with 11 bases between.

This clone was found once. This chain links TRBV27 with TRBJ2-4; TRBD2 might be the D (5 bases). Germline lookup yields CDR1 MNHEY and CDR2 SMNVEV (reference sequence). The CDR3 has 17 amino acids. Between the trimmed V and J ends, which lost 5 bases and 0 bases, there was a span of 17 bases. DNA of the CDR3: TGTGCCAGCAGTCCACTCTGGGAGAACCTAGCCAAAAACATTCAGTACTTC. It translates to CASSPLWENLAKNIQYF.

The gene calls are TRBV11-2 and TRBJ2-1, with D tentatively TRBD2 (6 bases). Germline assignment: CDR1 SGHAT and CDR2 FQNNGV. The V and J ends lost 5 bases and 2 bases respectively, with 19 bases between them. The CDR3 runs to 17 residues. The CDR3 coding sequence is TGTGCCAGCAGCCCCACGACTACTAGCCTGACCTACAATGAGCAGTTCTTC. This encodes CASSPTTTSLTYNEQFF.

This chain uses TRBV2 with TRBJ2-3; tentative D call: TRBD1 (5 bases). Germline V gives CDR1 SNHLY, CDR2 FYNNEI. The ends were cut back, 2 bases at V and 5 bases at J, with 11 bases in the middle. The CDR3 runs 14 residues. CDR3 amino acids: CASSESRQGDTQYF. In DNA, the CDR3 is TGTGCCAGCAGTGAATCTCGGCAGGGAGATACGCAGTATTTT.

The chain has TRBV27 and TRBJ2-2, with TRBD2 identical over 9 bases. Germline CDR1 is MNHEY and CDR2 is SMNVEV (reference sequence). The V gene end was trimmed by 6 bases and the J gene end by 4 bases; junction bases not matched to a gene: 9. The CDR3 has 16 amino acids. The CDR3 nucleotides are TGTGCCAGCAGGGCGGGGCCTAGCGGGACCACCGGGGAGCTGTTTTTT. It specifies CASRAGPSGTTGELFF.

This clone was counted a single time. The chain combines TRBV18 with TRBJ2-1; unclear D gene. CDR3 length equals 12 residues. CDR1 and CDR2 from the germline V gene are KGHSH and LQKENI. The V gene lost 1 base and the J gene lost 9 bases, with 7 bases spanning the gap. The CDR3, as DNA: TGTGCCAGCTCACCACGACTGACTGAGCAGTTCTTC. Translated: CASSPRLTEQFF. The variable domain in full, completed from reference TRBV18 and TRBJ2-1, reads NAGVMQNPRHLVRRRGQEARLRCSPMKGHSHVYWYRQLPEEGLKFMVYLQKENIIDESGMPKERFSAEFPKEGPSILRIQQVVRGDSAAYFCASSPRLTEQFFGPGTRLTVL.

The chain carries TRBV11-2 and TRBJ1-4, with TRBD1 matching over 9 bases. Trimming cost V 5 bases and J 6 bases; bases outside gene matches: 10. Germline CDR1 and CDR2: SGHAT and FQNNGV. The CDR3 is made up of 16 amino acids. This CDR3 reads CASSPRPGQGYEKLFF. DNA of the CDR3: TGTGCCAGCAGCCCGCGACCGGGACAGGGTTATGAAAAACTGTTTTTT.

The rearrangement joins TRBV18 to TRBJ2-1; D may be TRBD2 (6 bases). This CDR3 is built from 17 residues. Trimming removed 3 bases at V and 6 bases at J, with 21 bases between. CDR1 and CDR2 from the germline V gene are KGHSH and LQKENI. In DNA, the CDR3 is TGTGCCAGCTCACCGGGGCGGGGAGAAGAAAAACGCAATGAGCAGTTCTTC. It yields the protein CASSPGRGEEKRNEQFF.

J is TRBJ2-2 and V is TRBV7-3; D remains unclear. The germline CDR1 and CDR2 sequences are SGHTA and FQGTGA. This CDR3 comprises 14 residues. Trimming removed 7 bases at V and 0 bases at J, with 9 bases between. CDR3 DNA sequence: TGTGCCAGCAAAGACGGAGCGAACACCGGGGAGCTGTTTTTT. It codes for CASKDGANTGELFF.

The rearrangement links TRBV6-6 to TRBJ1-2; TRBD1 is a possible D gene (5 bases). With 2 bases removed from V and 8 bases from J, the gap between germline ends came to 15 bases. The length of the CDR3 is 14 residues. Germline V gene data show CDR1 as MNHNY and CDR2 as SVGAGI (reference sequence). The DNA for the CDR3 is TGTGCCAGCAGTTACGGGTCCAGGGAGGACGGCTACACCTTC. It specifies CASSYGSREDGYTF.

This rearrangement joins TRBV27 to TRBJ2-3; 13 bases line up with TRBD2. V lost 3 bases, J lost 5 bases, and 17 bases stayed unmatched. This CDR3 is 20 amino acids long. Germline V gene lookup returns CDR1 MNHEY and CDR2 SMNVEV (reference sequence). The CDR3 DNA reads TGTGCCAGCAGTTTCTATTCAAGGACTAGCGGGAGTGAGTGGGTAGATACGCAGTATTTT. Amino acids: CASSFYSRTSGSEWVDTQYF.

The V and J genes are TRBV28 and TRBJ1-5; TRBD1 aligns across 8 bases. The CDR3 contains 15 residues. The V gene end was trimmed by 3 bases and the J gene end by 4 bases; junction bases not matched to a gene: 5. Per germline, CDR1 MDHEN and CDR2 SYDVKM. CDR3 amino acids: CASSFSQGVNQPQHF. In nucleotides, the CDR3 is TGTGCCAGCAGTTTCTCACAGGGGGTGAATCAGCCCCAGCATTTT. Variable domain in full (rest from reference TRBV28 and TRBJ1-5): DVKVTQSSRYLVKRTGEKVFLECVQDMDHENMFWYRQDPGLGLRLIYFSYDVKMKEKGDIPEGYSVSREKKERFSLILESASTNQTSMYLCASSFSQGVNQPQHFGDGTRLSIL.

This clone was counted once. Other DNA sequences from this sample encode an identical CDR3 as well. This chain links TRBV5-1 with TRBJ2-1, with D perhaps matching TRBD1 (5 bases). The germline CDR1 and CDR2 sequences are SGHRS and YFSETQ. The CDR3 consists of 14 residues. V lost 3 bases to trimming and J lost 1 base, with 8 bases between them. CDR3 nucleotides: TGCGCCAGCAGCTCTGACAGTTCCTACAATGAGCAGTTCTTC. As protein: CASSSDSSYNEQFF.